Presented here are 2 T cell receptor beta chains from one specimen sequenced in a study of OX40 agonist ivuxolimab in advanced cancers. TCRdb's table, derived via immunoSEQ multiplex PCR, lists solely in-frame clones and lacks some. The profile shows about 45,000 clones, 80% to 90% of them singletons. Sequenced here: CD4+ or CD8+ T cells sorted from blood, sampled in a trial of the OX40 agonist ivuxolimab. The receptor source for this set is an adult with an advanced solid tumor such as melanoma, head and neck, liver or kidney cancer.

The chain combines TRBV7-8 with TRBJ2-7; 12 bases map to TRBD2. This CDR3 region has 15 residues. V lost 1 base to trimming and J lost 4 bases; unmatched junction nucleotides: 2. Germline values: CDR1 SGHVS, CDR2 FQNEAQ. The CDR3 sequence is CASSLGTSGTYEQYF. For the CDR3, the DNA is TGTGCCAGCAGCTTAGGGACTAGCGGGACGTACGAGCAGTACTTC.

The rearrangement joins TRBV14 to TRBJ2-3; D unresolved. The CDR3 loop spans 15 amino acids. V shed 1 base and J shed 0 bases, with 8 bases lying between them. The germline gives CDR1 SGHDN, CDR2 FVKESK. The CDR3 loop reads CASSQGVLSTDTQYF. CDR3 coding DNA: TGTGCCAGCAGCCAAGGAGTCCTTAGCACAGATACGCAGTATTTT.